The 10 T cell receptor beta chains given below trace back to one sample, sequenced in a study of blood T cell repertoires in COVID-19. Using immunoSEQ multiplex PCR, the repertoire was profiled, and TCRdb retains in-frame clones only, with some absent. The sample contains over 100,000 clones, more than 75% of which appear only once. The sample comprised peripheral blood. Receptors originate from a man aged 35 to 55 with acute or convalescent COVID-19.

This clone showed up just once. The gene calls are TRBV4-2 and TRBJ1-4; 8 bases fit TRBD1. V lost 4 bases and J lost 4; bases outside the gene matches: 5. The CDR3 runs 15 residues. Germline CDR1 and CDR2: LGHNA and YNFKEQ. The chain's CDR3 is CASSRLTGDNEKLFF. The CDR3 DNA sequence: TGTGCCAGCAGCCGCCTGACAGGGGATAATGAAAAACTGTTTTTT.

The CDR3 sequence is CASSKAAEGDYGYTF. The CDR3 DNA is TGTGCCAGCAGCAAAGCGGCAGAGGGGGACTATGGCTACACCTTC. This chain connects TRBV21-1 to TRBJ1-2; TRBD1, the table's D call, lacks a check against the DNA. TRBV21-1 is a pseudogene. The CDR3 sequence is 15 residues long.

The V and J genes are TRBV20-1 and TRBJ2-2; the D gene is possibly TRBD2 (5 bases). The CDR3 runs to 13 residues. Trimming shortened V by 3 bases and J by 1 base, and 6 bases separated the two germline ends. Germline values: CDR1 DFQATT, CDR2 SNEGSKA (reference sequence). This CDR3 reads CSASRGNTGELFF. The CDR3, as DNA: TGCAGTGCTAGTCGGGGGAACACCGGGGAGCTGTTTTTT.

The genes are TRBV9 and TRBJ1-1, with 7 bases that match TRBD1. Germline CDR1 SGDLS, CDR2 YYNGEE. The CDR3 runs to 14 residues. V gave up 4 bases and J gave up 1 base; unmatched junction bases: 4. The CDR3 loop reads CASSPGGKNTEAFF. As DNA, the CDR3 is TGTGCCAGCAGCCCAGGGGGAAAGAACACTGAAGCTTTCTTT. Using reference TRBV9 and TRBJ1-1 for the parts outside the CDR3, the full variable domain is DSGVTQTPKHLITATGQRVTLRCSPRSGDLSVYWYQQSLDQGLQFLIQYYNGEERAKGNILERFSAQQFPDLHSELNLSSLELGDSALYFCASSPGGKNTEAFFGQGTRLTVV.

This clone was detected once. The V gene is TRBV11-2, the J gene TRBJ2-6; D is unclear. Germline V lookup: CDR1 SGHAT, CDR2 FQNNGV. The CDR3 has 14 residues. The V and J ends lost 4 bases and 0 bases respectively, with 4 bases between them. The CDR3 loop reads CASSSSSGANVLTF. Written as DNA, the CDR3 is TGTGCCAGCAGCTCGAGCTCTGGGGCCAACGTCCTGACTTTC.

The rearrangement links TRBV18 to TRBJ1-6, with a weak D call TRBD1 (6 bases). V was cut by 6 bases and J by 7 bases, with 13 bases left in between. CDR1 KGHSH and CDR2 LQKENI come from the germline V gene. CDR3 size: 14 residues. The CDR3 spells CASSQGTSNSPLHF. CDR3 DNA sequence: TGTGCCAGCTCCCAAGGGACATCCAATTCACCCCTCCACTTT.

CDR3 sequence: CAWSVRGGLLGVTNYGYTF. As DNA, the CDR3 is TGTGCCTGGAGTGTACGCGGGGGCCTACTAGGGGTAACTAACTATGGCTACACCTTC. V is TRBV30 and J is TRBJ1-2, with D possibly TRBD1 on 6 matching bases. This CDR3 comprises 19 residues. Trimming shortened V by 0 bases and J by 0 bases, and 23 bases separated the two germline ends. Germline values: CDR1 GTSNPN, CDR2 SVGIG (reference sequence).

The rearrangement uses TRBV6-5 and TRBJ1-6; D is perhaps TRBD1 (5 bases). With 0 bases removed from V and 8 bases from J, the gap between germline ends came to 8 bases. Per the germline V gene, CDR1 is MNHEY and CDR2 is SVGAGI. This CDR3 is 14 amino acids long. In DNA, the CDR3 is TGTGCCAGCAGTTACTCGGGGCCGTATTCACCCCTCCACTTT. Translating gives CASSYSGPYSPLHF.

The chain uses TRBV5-1 and TRBJ2-7; 9 bases map to TRBD1. The CDR3 length is 13 residues. Germline V gene sequence: CDR1 SGHRS, CDR2 YFSETQ. V dropped 2 bases and J dropped 5; count of bases not matched to a gene: 2. The CDR3 reads CASSLQGANEQYF. The CDR3 DNA sequence: TGCGCCAGCAGCTTACAGGGGGCTAACGAGCAGTACTTC. Full variable domain (outside the CDR3, taken from reference TRBV5-1 and TRBJ2-7): KAGVTQTPRYLIKTRGQQVTLSCSPISGHRSVSWYQQTPGQGLQFLFEYFSETQRNKGNFPGRFSGRQFSNSRSEMNVSTLELGDSALYLCASSLQGANEQYFGPGTRLTVT.

The chain joins TRBV11-2 to TRBJ2-5, with 11 nucleotides matching TRBD2. This CDR3 has 19 amino acids. With V trimmed by 4 bases and J by 0 bases, 13 bases remained unmatched. Germline loops: CDR1 SGHAT, CDR2 FQNNGV. CDR3 DNA: TGTGCCAGCAGCTCATTCGGGACTAGCGGAGGGGGGTACCAAGAGACCCAGTACTTC. This encodes CASSSFGTSGGGYQETQYF.